The T cell receptor (beta chain) under discussion was sequenced for a study of cytomegalovirus exposure and HLA in healthy donors. Whole-study results and caveats: Most subjects had HLA-A and HLA-B alleles reportedly predicted accurately by TCR beta sequences.

CDR1 MNHEY and CDR2 SVGAGI come from the germline V gene. The CDR3 consists of 15 residues. V lost 5 bases and J lost 3; bases outside the gene matches: 7. It was with 60 Vbeta and 13 Jbeta primers that the PCR ran. The repertoire was sequenced with immunoSEQ multiplex PCR; TCRdb's copy has only in-frame clones and lacks some. The top ten hold 1.5% of the sample, which has roughly 150,000 clones, roughly 80% seen once. A word on this clone: Its target is not known. The sample holds other DNA sequences that translate to the same CDR3.

Material: PBMCs. This TCR was recovered from a girl aged 10 to 17 in good health and CMV-seropositive. The chain employs TRBV6-5 and TRBJ1-3, with 7 bases identical to TRBD1. CDR3 sequence (DNA): TGTGCCAGCAGTACCCAGACAGGGATTGGAAACACCATATATTTT. Protein product: CASSTQTGIGNTIYF.